This T cell receptor (beta chain) was captured by sequencing in a study of blood T cell repertoires in COVID-19. Germline-derived CDR1 and CDR2 are SGHRS and YFSETQ. V lost 2 bases to trimming and J lost 2 bases, with 11 bases between them. CDR3 length equals 15 residues. Using immunoSEQ multiplex PCR, the repertoire was profiled, and TCRdb retains in-frame clones only, with some absent. Of just under 65,000 clones detected, around 80% appear once; the ten largest clones hold 14%. The sample comprised peripheral blood. The source is a man aged 60-69 years with COVID-19, enrolled during active disease. This rearrangement joins TRBV5-1 to TRBJ1-3; D is unresolved. The CDR3 sequence: CASSLDGRAGNTIYF. As DNA, the CDR3 is TGCGCCAGCAGCTTAGACGGCCGGGCTGGAAACACCATATATTTT.